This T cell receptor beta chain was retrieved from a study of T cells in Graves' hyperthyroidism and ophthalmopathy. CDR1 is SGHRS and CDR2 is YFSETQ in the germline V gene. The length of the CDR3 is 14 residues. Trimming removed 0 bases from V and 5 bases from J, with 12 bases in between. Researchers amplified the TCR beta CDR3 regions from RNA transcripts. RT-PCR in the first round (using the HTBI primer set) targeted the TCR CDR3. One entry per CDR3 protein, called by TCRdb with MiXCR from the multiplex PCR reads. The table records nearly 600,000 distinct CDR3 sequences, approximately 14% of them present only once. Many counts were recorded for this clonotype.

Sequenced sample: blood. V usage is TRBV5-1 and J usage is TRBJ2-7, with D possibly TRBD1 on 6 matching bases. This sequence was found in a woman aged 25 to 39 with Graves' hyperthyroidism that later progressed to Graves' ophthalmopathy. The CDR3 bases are TGCGCCAGCAGCTTGGTTTCAGGGGTCCACGAGCAGTACTTC. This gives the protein CASSLVSGVHEQYF.